A selection of T cell receptor beta chains follows, all from one sample in a study of blood T cell repertoires in COVID-19. Some clones are missing from TCRdb's copy, which holds only in-frame ones; the method was immunoSEQ multiplex PCR. The sample carries 140,000 or so clones, about nine tenths recorded once. Sequences were obtained from peripheral blood. Receptor source: a woman in her forties or fifties with acute or convalescent COVID-19. Both conserved end residues are part of each CDR3. A D gene is named only where the DNA matches it firmly. Part of the rows lack a size; the others show once, few, many or a class for expanded clones.

NA | TRBJ1-2 | NA | TRBV5-1 | CASSLAAGDGYTF | TGCGCCAGCAGCTTGGCGGCAGGGGATGGCTACACCTTC
TRBD1 | TRBJ2-7 | NA | TRBV5-1 | CASTRTGGYEQYF | TGCGCCAGCACTAGGACAGGGGGGTACGAGCAGTACTTC
NA | TRBJ2-5 | NA | TRBV9 | CASSVNVGGAETQYF | TGTGCCAGCAGCGTAAACGTAGGGGGGGCCGAGACCCAGTACTTC
TRBD2 | TRBJ2-1 | NA | TRBV15 | CATSRDIISSGMGEQFF | TGTGCCACCAGCAGAGATATTATTTCTAGCGGGATGGGTGAGCAGTTCTTC
TRBD1 | TRBJ2-7 | NA | TRBV19 | CASRTTGGGYEQYF | TGTGCCAGTAGGACGACAGGGGGCGGCTACGAGCAGTACTTC
TRBD1 | TRBJ1-4 | NA | TRBV7-9 | CASSAGQGTNEKLFF | TGTGCCAGCAGCGCGGGACAGGGAACTAATGAAAAACTGTTTTTT
NA | TRBJ2-5 | NA | TRBV29-1 | CSGGPVAQETQYF | TGCAGCGGTGGGCCCGTGGCCCAAGAGACCCAGTACTTC
TRBD1 | TRBJ1-2 | NA | TRBV24-1 | CATSESTGATNGYTF | TGTGCCACCAGTGAATCGACAGGGGCCACAAATGGCTACACCTTC
NA | TRBJ1-1 | NA | TRBV11-3 | CASSLGATVNTEAFF | TGTGCCAGCAGCTTAGGAGCCACGGTGAACACTGAAGCTTTCTTT
NA | TRBJ2-1 | once | TRBV30 | CAWSHVQGPSYNEQFF | TGTGCCTGGAGCCACGTGCAGGGTCCATCCTACAATGAGCAGTTCTTC
NA | TRBJ1-3 | NA | TRBV11-3 | CASSFLSSGNTIYF | TGTGCCAGCAGCTTTCTCAGCTCTGGAAACACCATATATTTT
TRBD1 | TRBJ2-7 | NA | TRBV6-5 | CASSMGQGYEQYF | TGTGCCAGCAGTATGGGACAGGGTTACGAGCAGTACTTC
TRBD2 | TRBJ2-7 | NA | TRBV7-2 | CASSLTSGGLYEQYF | TGTGCCAGCAGCCTGACTAGCGGGGGACTCTACGAGCAGTACTTC
TRBD1 | TRBJ1-2 | NA | TRBV15 | CATSRERQGGNYGYTF | TGTGCCACCAGCAGAGAAAGACAGGGGGGAAACTATGGCTACACCTTC
NA | TRBJ2-5 | NA | TRBV3-1/TRBV3-2 | CASSQGAGETQYF | TGTGCCAGCAGCCAGGGGGCTGGAGAGACCCAGTACTTC
TRBD2 | TRBJ2-7 | NA | TRBV18 | CASSPGTSGDYEQYF | TGTGCCAGCTCACCTGGGACTAGCGGGGACTACGAGCAGTACTTC
TRBD2 | TRBJ2-2 | NA | TRBV5-1 | CASSSTSGRGFTGELFF | TGCGCCAGCAGCTCGACTAGCGGGAGAGGGTTCACCGGGGAGCTGTTTTTT
TRBD1 | TRBJ1-2 | few | TRBV9 | CASSPQTGGLGYGYTF | TGTGCCAGCAGCCCACAGACAGGGGGCCTTGGCTATGGCTACACCTTC
NA | TRBJ1-1 | NA | TRBV11-3 | CASSLTEGRDTEAFF | TGTGCCAGCAGCTTAACGGAGGGACGGGACACTGAAGCTTTCTTT
NA | TRBJ2-2 | few | TRBV7-2 | CASSLDGANTGELFF | TGTGCCAGCAGCTTAGACGGAGCGAACACCGGGGAGCTGTTTTTT
NA | TRBJ2-5 | NA | TRBV19 | CASTRRGGMGSGETQYF | TGTGCCAGTACCAGGAGGGGGGGAATGGGGTCGGGAGAGACCCAGTACTTC
TRBD1 | TRBJ1-1 | NA | TRBV19 | CASSVGGTGGWNTEAFF | TGTGCCAGTAGTGTCGGCGGGACAGGGGGCTGGAACACTGAAGCTTTCTTT
NA | TRBJ2-1 | NA | TRBV29-1 | CSVEDGDSNEQFF | TGCAGCGTTGAAGATGGTGACTCCAATGAGCAGTTCTTC
NA | TRBJ2-7 | NA | TRBV5-1 | CASSFPEQGFLEQYF | TGCGCCAGCAGCTTCCCCGAGCAGGGATTTTTAGAGCAGTACTTC
NA | TRBJ1-2 | few | TRBV10-3 | CAISERDSYGYTF | TGTGCCATCAGTGAACGAGACTCCTATGGCTACACCTTC
NA | TRBJ1-1 | NA | TRBV5-1 | CASSTGNEAFF | TGCGCCAGCAGCACCGGGAACGAGGCTTTCTTT
NA | TRBJ1-1 | NA | TRBV4-1 | CASSQIQGENTEAFF | TGCGCCAGCAGCCAAATCCAGGGCGAGAACACTGAAGCTTTCTTT
TRBD1 | TRBJ2-7 | NA | TRBV14 | CASRPRGGDEQYF | TGTGCCAGCAGGCCACGAGGGGGCGACGAGCAGTACTTC
NA | TRBJ2-7 | NA | TRBV12-2 | CASRLALWQSYEQYF | TGTGCAAGTCGCTTAGCCCTTTGGCAGTCCTACGAGCAGTACTTC
NA | TRBJ2-2 | NA | TRBV3-1/TRBV3-2 | CASTPLRDTGELFF | TGTGCCAGCACGCCCCTTCGGGACACCGGGGAGCTGTTTTTT
TRBD2 | TRBJ2-1 | NA | TRBV7-8 | CASSLGGTSGRYNEQFF | TGTGCCAGCAGCTTAGGGGGGACTAGCGGGAGGTACAATGAGCAGTTCTTC
TRBD1 | TRBJ1-1 | NA | TRBV18 | CASSPTDRANTEAFF | TGTGCCAGCTCACCCACGGACAGGGCCAACACTGAAGCTTTCTTT
TRBD1 | TRBJ1-2 | NA | TRBV27 | CASSYFRGANYGYTF | TGTGCCAGCAGTTATTTCAGGGGGGCGAACTATGGCTACACCTTC
TRBD1 | TRBJ1-2 | few | TRBV15 | CATSRDPRGKGQGVHGYTF | TGTGCCACCAGCAGAGATCCCAGGGGGAAAGGACAGGGCGTTCATGGCTACACCTTC
NA | TRBJ1-5 | NA | TRBV10-3 | CAISDVERTFNQPQHF | TGTGCCATCAGTGATGTTGAGAGAACCTTCAATCAGCCCCAGCATTTT
TRBD2 | TRBJ2-1 | NA | TRBV6-4 | CASSTIAGLGNEQFF | TGTGCCAGCAGCACTATAGCGGGTCTCGGCAATGAGCAGTTCTTC
NA | TRBJ2-7 | NA | TRBV28 | CASSLWEGEDYEQYF | TGTGCCAGCAGTTTATGGGAGGGAGAGGACTACGAGCAGTACTTC
NA | TRBJ2-2 | NA | TRBV24-1 | CATSDSVTGELFF | TGTGCCACCAGTGATTCCGTCACCGGGGAGCTGTTTTTT
TRBD1 | TRBJ2-3 | NA | TRBV5-1 | CASRRRTGRFADTQYF | TGCGCCAGCAGAAGAAGGACAGGGAGGTTCGCAGATACGCAGTATTTT
TRBD1 | TRBJ1-1 | few | TRBV18 | CASSPDRELYTEAFF | TGTGCCAGCTCACCAGACAGGGAATTGTACACTGAAGCTTTCTTT
NA | TRBJ1-6 | NA | TRBV25-1 | CASSDPRYNSPLHF | TGTGCCAGCAGTGATCCCCGTTATAATTCACCCCTCCACTTT
TRBD2 | TRBJ2-7 | NA | TRBV19 | CASTPGGMAYEQYF | TGTGCCAGTACCCCCGGGGGGATGGCCTACGAGCAGTACTTC
TRBD1 | TRBJ1-2 | NA | TRBV10-3 | CASRQGSNYGYTF | TGTGCCTCCAGACAGGGATCCAACTATGGCTACACCTTC
TRBD1 | TRBJ2-1 | NA | TRBV28 | CASRLTGTGGKNEQFF | TGTGCCAGCAGGCTCACCGGGACAGGGGGCAAGAATGAGCAGTTCTTC
NA | TRBJ1-2 | NA | TRBV25-1 | CASSDFSNYGYTF | TGTGCCAGCAGTGACTTCTCTAACTATGGCTACACCTTC
NA | TRBJ1-5 | once | TRBV5-1 | CASSRGENSNQPQHF | TGCGCCAGCAGCCGTGGGGAGAATAGCAATCAGCCCCAGCATTTT